The 16 T cell receptor beta chains given below trace back to one sample, sequenced in a study of blood T cell repertoires in COVID-19. The data were produced by immunoSEQ multiplex PCR, yet TCRdb's version contains in-frame clones alone and is incomplete. The sample holds 100,000 or so clones, about 85% seen once. The sample was peripheral blood. These receptors were taken from a man aged 55 to 70 with acute or convalescent COVID-19.

The V gene is TRBV6-1, the J gene TRBJ1-5; D is unclear. This CDR3 has 16 amino acids. V was pared by 3 bases and J by 6 bases, with 18 bases between. Germline V gene sequence: CDR1 MNHNS, CDR2 SASEGT. CDR3 sequence reads: CASSDLGSGMGQPQHF. As DNA, the CDR3 is TGTGCCAGCAGTGACCTAGGGTCGGGGATGGGTCAGCCCCAGCATTTT.

This clone was recorded a few times. The V gene is TRBV9, the J gene TRBJ2-5, with TRBD2 identical over 10 bases. J gave up 5 bases and V 2 bases, and 9 bases lay outside the gene matches. This CDR3 is built from 16 residues. The germline V gene encodes CDR1 SGDLS and CDR2 YYNGEE. The CDR3 here is CASSVSSSGGSETQYF. CDR3 coding DNA: TGTGCCAGCAGCGTTAGCTCTAGCGGGGGATCTGAGACCCAGTACTTC.

The gene calls are TRBV11-2 and TRBJ2-1, with 8 bases lining up with TRBD2. V shed 1 base and J 0 bases; nucleotides not matched to a gene: 5. The CDR3 consists of 17 residues. Germline loops: CDR1 SGHAT, CDR2 FQNNGV. This CDR3 is CASSLVSGESSYNEQFF. The CDR3 DNA sequence: TGTGCCAGCAGCTTAGTTAGCGGGGAGAGCTCCTACAATGAGCAGTTCTTC.

The chain uses TRBV5-4 and TRBJ2-2, with 9 bases matching TRBD2. The germline V gene encodes CDR1 SGHNT and CDR2 YYREEE (reference sequence). The CDR3 spans 15 residues. With 1 base clipped from V and 6 bases from J, the junction kept 4 bases outside the gene matches. The CDR3 loop is CASSLPSGGSGELFF. CDR3 nucleotide sequence: TGTGCCAGCAGCTTGCCCAGCGGGGGGTCCGGGGAGCTGTTTTTT.

V and J are TRBV7-8 and TRBJ1-1; D is ambiguous. Deletions cut 1 base from V and 0 bases from J, with 12 bases between. CDR1 is SGHVS and CDR2 is FQNEAQ in the germline V gene. The CDR3 is 16 residues long. The CDR3 region has the DNA TGTGCCAGCAGCTTAGTCCGTGGACTGATGAACACTGAAGCTTTCTTT. Amino acid sequence: CASSLVRGLMNTEAFF.

CDR3 protein: CASGLADPYEQYF. In DNA form, the CDR3 reads TGCGCCAGCGGACTAGCGGACCCCTACGAGCAGTACTTC. The V and J genes are TRBV5-1 and TRBJ2-7, with 10 bases aligning to TRBD2. The CDR3 covers 13 residues. V dropped 7 bases and J dropped 2; count of bases not matched to a gene: 3. In germline, CDR1 is SGHRS, CDR2 YFSETQ.

In its sample, this clone was seen once. The chain is built from TRBV7-2 and TRBJ2-3; 12 positions agree with TRBD2. Germline loops: CDR1 SGHTA, CDR2 FQGNSA. V gave up 4 bases and J gave up 6 bases; unmatched junction bases: 5. This CDR3 has 15 residues. The CDR3 DNA is TGTGCCAGCAGCTACGGACTAGCGGGGCCCGATACGCAGTATTTT. It codes for CASSYGLAGPDTQYF.

The chain recombines TRBV7-2 with TRBJ2-7, with D tentatively TRBD2 (6 bases). Deletions cut 1 base from V and 6 bases from J, with 13 bases between. The CDR3 sequence is 14 residues long. Germline V gives CDR1 SGHTA, CDR2 FQGNSA. For the CDR3, the DNA is TGTGCCAGCAGCTTAGTTAGGGAGGTAGGCGAGCAGTACTTC. Residues: CASSLVREVGEQYF.

J is TRBJ1-1 and V is TRBV9; the match to TRBD1 covers 10 bases. CDR3 length equals 15 residues. V trimming: 3 bases; J trimming: 2 bases; junction bases outside the gene matches: 4. CDR1 and CDR2 (germline): SGDLS, YYNGEE. The CDR3 coding sequence is TGTGCCAGCAGCGCCGACAGGGGGCAAAACACTGAAGCTTTCTTT. The encoded protein is CASSADRGQNTEAFF.

V and J are TRBV4-1 and TRBJ1-1, with D possibly being TRBD1 (6 bases). This CDR3 comprises 14 residues. V was cut by 4 bases and J by 0 bases, with 9 bases left in between. The germline V gene encodes CDR1 MGHRA and CDR2 YSYEKL. This CDR3 is CASSPGDMNTEAFF. CDR3 DNA: TGCGCCAGCAGCCCAGGGGACATGAACACTGAAGCTTTCTTT.

This clone was seen once. The CDR3 here is CASSAGIFTGELFF. As DNA, the CDR3 is TGCGCCAGCAGCGCAGGGATATTCACCGGGGAGCTGTTTTTT. The V gene is TRBV10-1, the J gene TRBJ2-2; a possible D gene is TRBD1 (5 bases). This CDR3 comprises 14 residues. Trimming left V 6 bases short and J 4 bases short, with 12 bases between. The germline V gene encodes CDR1 WNHNN and CDR2 SYGVQD (reference sequence).

This rearrangement joins TRBV7-2 to TRBJ2-5; weak D call: TRBD2 (5 bases). The V gene lost 4 bases and the J gene lost 5 bases, with 11 bases spanning the gap. Per germline, CDR1 SGHTA and CDR2 FQGNSA. CDR3 size: 13 residues. The CDR3 here is CASSSAGRETQYF. The CDR3 nucleotides are TGTGCCAGCAGCTCGGCGGGTAGGGAGACCCAGTACTTC.

The chain couples TRBV6-5 to TRBJ1-1; D is possibly TRBD1 (6 bases). The germline gives CDR1 MNHEY, CDR2 SVGAGI. The CDR3 covers 16 residues. The V gene lost 0 bases and the J gene lost 2 bases, with 13 bases spanning the gap. The CDR3 DNA sequence: TGTGCCAGCAGTTACTCCTATGACAGGATAAACACTGAAGCTTTCTTT. Encoded protein: CASSYSYDRINTEAFF.

The chain combines TRBV14 with TRBJ1-4, with unresolved D. The CDR3 contains 15 residues. Germline assignment: CDR1 SGHDN and CDR2 FVKESK. Trimming took 4 bases from V and 4 from J, leaving 13 bases between them. For the CDR3, the DNA is TGTGCCAGCAGCCTCAGAGGGCGGAGTAATGAAAAACTGTTTTTT. Residues: CASSLRGRSNEKLFF.

The chain has TRBV11-2 and TRBJ2-6; D is possibly TRBD2 (5 bases). Germline CDR1 reads SGHAT; CDR2 reads FQNNGV. The V end was cut by 0 bases, the J end by 4 bases, with 13 bases between. The CDR3 spans 17 residues. The CDR3 loop reads CASSLDRGPGGANVLTF. CDR3 DNA: TGTGCCAGCAGCTTAGATAGAGGGCCGGGGGGGGCCAACGTCCTGACTTTC.

The chain has TRBV9 and TRBJ2-7; 9 nucleotides align to TRBD1. After removal of 0 bases from V and 5 bases from J, the junction contained 3 bases not matched to a gene. The CDR3 length is 14 residues. Germline lookup yields CDR1 SGDLS and CDR2 YYNGEE. The CDR3 bases are TGTGCCAGCAGCGTAGGGGACAGGGTCCACGAGCAGTACTTC. This gives the protein CASSVGDRVHEQYF.